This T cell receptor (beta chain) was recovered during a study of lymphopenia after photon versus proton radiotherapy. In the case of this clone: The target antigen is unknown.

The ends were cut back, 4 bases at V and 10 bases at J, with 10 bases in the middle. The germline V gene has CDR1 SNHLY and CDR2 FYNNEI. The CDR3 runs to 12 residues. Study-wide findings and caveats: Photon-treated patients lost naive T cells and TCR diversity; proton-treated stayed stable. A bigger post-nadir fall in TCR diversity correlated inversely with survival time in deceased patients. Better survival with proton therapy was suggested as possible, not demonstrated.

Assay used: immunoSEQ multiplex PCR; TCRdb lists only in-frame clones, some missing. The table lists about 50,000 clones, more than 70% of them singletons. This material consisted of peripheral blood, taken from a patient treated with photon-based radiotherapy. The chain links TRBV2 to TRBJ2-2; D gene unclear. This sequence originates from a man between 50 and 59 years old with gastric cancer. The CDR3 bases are TGTGCCAGCAGTGCTCTAGTAGTGGAGCTGTTTTTT. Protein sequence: CASSALVVELFF. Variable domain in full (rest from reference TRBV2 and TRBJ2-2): EPEVTQTPSHQVTQMGQEVILRCVPISNHLYFYWYRQILGQKVEFLVSFYNNEISEKSEIFDDQFSVERPDGSNFTLKIRSTKLEDSAMYFCASSALVVELFFGEGSRLTVL.